These 16 T cell receptor beta chains came from one sample sequenced in a study of early T cells in non-severe SARS-CoV-2 infection. TCRdb re-called the 5' RACE reads with MiXCR, one entry per CDR3 protein. This repertoire shows 60,000 or so distinct CDR3 sequences, less than 14% found once; its top ten account for 1.5% to 2%. The specimen was whole blood. Every receptor here comes from an adult who was a healthcare worker with PCR-confirmed SARS-CoV-2 infection or an uninfected control (not recorded which).

This clonotype was counted many times. The V gene is TRBV29-1, the J gene TRBJ2-1; 7 bases are shared with TRBD1. Trimming removed 8 bases from V and 8 bases from J; junction bases left unmatched: 12. From germline, CDR1 is SQVTM and CDR2 ANQGSEA. The CDR3 extends over 13 amino acids. CDR3 in amino acids: CSLSSTGMDEQFF. As DNA, the CDR3 is TGCAGCTTATCGTCGACAGGGATGGATGAGCAGTTCTTC.

The chain has TRBV6-5 and TRBJ1-3, with 10 positions matching TRBD1. The CDR3 totals 14 residues. Germline CDR1 reads MNHEY; CDR2 reads SVGAGI. Losses at the gene ends were 7 bases for V and 3 bases for J; bases not matched to a gene: 3. CDR3 DNA sequence: TGTGCCAGCAAAGACAGGGGGCTTGGAAACACCATATATTTT. This translates into CASKDRGLGNTIYF.

The chain links TRBV2 to TRBJ2-2; D gene uncertain. In germline, CDR1 is SNHLY, CDR2 FYNNEI. V was cut by 0 bases and J by 3 bases, with 8 bases left in between. The CDR3 is made up of 15 amino acids. CDR3 nucleotide sequence: TGTGCCAGCAGTGAAGCGCCTGGTCACACCGGGGAGCTGTTTTTT. It encodes CASSEAPGHTGELFF.

This clonotype was recorded at least ten times. V is TRBV10-3 and J is TRBJ2-1, with 7 bases fitting TRBD2. CDR3 length: 15 amino acids. Germline V gene data show CDR1 as ENHRY and CDR2 as SYGVKD. J gave up 3 bases and V 0 bases, and 2 bases lay outside the gene matches. The CDR3 spells CAISESAGDYNEQFF. CDR3 in DNA: TGTGCCATCAGTGAGTCTGCGGGGGACTACAATGAGCAGTTCTTC.

This clonotype was counted between two and nine times. The rearrangement joins TRBV27 to TRBJ1-2; D uncertain. The V end was cut by 0 bases, the J end by 2 bases, with 4 bases between. Germline V gives CDR1 MNHEY, CDR2 SMNVEV (reference sequence). This CDR3 has 13 amino acids. The CDR3 sequence: CASSLSGNYGYTF. CDR3 nucleotide sequence: TGTGCCAGCAGTTTATCAGGAAACTATGGCTACACCTTC.

The V and J genes are TRBV4-2 and TRBJ2-3, with TRBD1 as a possible D gene (5 bases). Germline lookup yields CDR1 LGHNA and CDR2 YNFKEQ. The CDR3 has 15 amino acids. Trimming pared 1 base from V and 0 bases from J, leaving 8 bases between. As DNA, the CDR3 is TGTGCCAGCAGCCAAGTTGGGGCTAGCACAGATACGCAGTATTTT. Translated, it gives CASSQVGASTDTQYF.

Worth noting for this clonotype: A read error may be the cause here, since a much bigger clone is one base away. This sequence joins TRBV6-2 or TRBV6-3 and TRBJ2-3; a weak D match, TRBD1 (5 bases). This CDR3 region has 16 residues. Germline V gene lookup returns CDR1 MNHEY and CDR2 SVGEGT. The CDR3, as DNA: TGTGCCAGCAGCCACCGTTTGGGGCCTTGGGCAGAAACGCAGTATTTT. This codes for CASSHRLGPWAETQYF.

Many counts were recorded for this clonotype. The rearrangement links TRBV20-1 to TRBJ2-2; D unresolved. The V gene lost 2 bases and the J gene lost 1 base, with 11 bases spanning the gap. CDR1 and CDR2 from the germline V gene are DFQATT and SNEGSKA (reference sequence). This CDR3 is 15 amino acids long. CDR3: CSARWGRVNTGELFF. In nucleotides, the CDR3 is TGCAGTGCTAGATGGGGTCGAGTGAACACCGGGGAGCTGTTTTTT.

This chain connects TRBV12-3 or TRBV12-4 to TRBJ1-2; D ambiguous. V was cut by 1 base and J by 5 bases, with 8 bases left in between. The CDR3 sequence is 13 residues long. CDR3 in DNA: TGTGCCAGCAGTTTAGTTTCACGGTATGGCTACACCTTC. Translating it yields CASSLVSRYGYTF.

This clonotype was counted a few times. The chain joins TRBV29-1 to TRBJ2-2; TRBD2 aligns across 10 bases. Unmatched junction bases numbered 4, after V lost 6 bases and J lost 6 bases. This CDR3 is 13 amino acids long. CDR1 is SQVTM, CDR2 ANQGSEA, per germline. This chain's CDR3 is CSVGLALAGELFF. The CDR3 coding sequence is TGCAGCGTGGGACTAGCGTTAGCCGGGGAGCTGTTTTTT.

This clonotype showed up just a few times. DNA for the CDR3: TGTGCCAGCAGCTTAAGGTCCTACAATGAGCAGTTCTTC. Its protein is CASSLRSYNEQFF. This chain connects TRBV7-3 to TRBJ2-1; D remains ambiguous. Germline V gives CDR1 SGHTA, CDR2 FQGTGA. This CDR3 has 13 residues. V dropped 1 base and J dropped 1 base, with 2 bases sitting between them. Variable domain in full (rest from reference TRBV7-3 and TRBJ2-1): GAGVSQTPSNKVTEKGKYVELRCDPISGHTALYWYRQSLGQGPEFLIYFQGTGAADDSGLPNDRFFAVRPEGSVSTLKIQRTERGDSAVYLCASSLRSYNEQFFGPGTRLTVL.

This chain connects TRBV20-1 to TRBJ1-4; 7 bases map to TRBD1. V was clipped by 5 bases and J by 5 bases; unmatched bases: 5. Germline CDR1 is DFQATT and CDR2 is SNEGSKA (reference sequence). This CDR3 is 13 amino acids long. In DNA form, the CDR3 reads TGCAGTGCTGAGGACAGGAGGAATGAAAAACTGTTTTTT. It yields the protein CSAEDRRNEKLFF.

Points on this clonotype: Its ends do not fully match the called genes, so a read error is possible. The V call is TRBV10-3, the J call TRBJ2-4; 7 positions agree with TRBD1. CDR1 and CDR2 (germline): ENHRY, SYGVKD. The CDR3 consists of 13 residues. CDR3 region: CAIILSPGQPSSF. CDR3 nucleotides: TGTGCCATCATCCTTTCCCCGGGACAGCCTTCGAGCTTC.

This clonotype came up once. This chain joins TRBV7-8 and TRBJ1-1, with 7 nucleotides matching TRBD1. This CDR3 has 16 amino acids. With 3 bases clipped from V and 2 bases from J, the junction kept 9 bases outside the gene matches. Germline V gene sequence: CDR1 SGHVS, CDR2 FQNEAQ. CDR3 coding DNA: TGTGCCAGCAGCTTTTATATCAACAGGGGAAACACTGAAGCTTTCTTT. It specifies CASSFYINRGNTEAFF. The full variable domain, its missing parts supplied by reference TRBV7-8 and TRBJ1-1, is GAGVSQSPRYKVAKRGQDVALRCDPISGHVSLFWYQQALGQGPEFLTYFQNEAQLDKSGLPSDRFFAERPEGSVSTLKIQRTQQEDSAVYLCASSFYINRGNTEAFFGQGTRLTVV.

This clonotype was seen at least ten times. The chain recombines TRBV7-9 with TRBJ1-5; no clear D gene. Trimming stripped 5 bases from V and 3 bases from J, with 11 bases between. The CDR3 is 14 residues long. Germline lookup yields CDR1 SEHNR and CDR2 FQNEAQ (reference sequence). The CDR3 coding sequence is TGTGCCAGCAGCCTCGAGGGAGTCAATCAGCCCCAGCATTTT. Amino acids: CASSLEGVNQPQHF.

This chain links TRBV4-3 with TRBJ2-7; D is possibly TRBD1 (6 bases). Trimming took off 2 bases at V and 0 bases at J, with 11 bases between the two ends. Germline CDR1 is LGHNA and CDR2 is YSLEER. The CDR3 sequence is 15 residues long. The CDR3 nucleotides are TGCGCCAGCAGCCAAACCCGGGACATCTCCTACGAGCAGTACTTC. Protein product: CASSQTRDISYEQYF.